The T cell receptor beta chain described here comes from a study of T cell changes during pregnancy in multiple sclerosis. With respect to this clone: An end of the junction does not agree with germline; a read error may underlie this.

Germline CDR1 and CDR2: LGHNA and YNFKEQ. There are 18 residues in the CDR3. Assay: immunoSEQ multiplex PCR; the TCRdb copy retains only in-frame clones and omits some. The table lists about 35,000 clones, approximately 93% of them singletons. Sequenced here: CD4+ T cells from peripheral blood mononuclear cells, sampled in the first trimester of pregnancy. This TCR came from a female donor with multiple sclerosis, enrolled in a pregnancy study. The V gene is TRBV4-2, the J gene TRBJ2-7, with 10 bases matching TRBD1. The DNA of the CDR3 is TGTGCCAGCAGCCGGGGACAGGGGTCACTTGGAAGCTCCAACGAGCAGTACTTC. Its translation is CASSRGQGSLGSSNEQYF.